The present T cell receptor (beta chain) was sequenced within a study of read filtering for tumor transcriptome and immune sequencing. Background on the study: Mean patient age was approximately 66 years, range about 45 to 90; approximately 18 male, around 15 female.

This clonotype has ten or more counts. From roughly 0.4 ug of RNA, a library with molecular barcoded alpha/delta and beta/gamma adaptors was made. TCRdb re-analysed the reads in MiXCR, keeping a single row per CDR3 protein. The repertoire holds tens of thousands of distinct CDR3 sequences, with approximately 14% as singletons. The CDR3 contains 19 residues. Germline-derived CDR1 and CDR2 are SGHVS and FQNEAQ. With V trimmed by 5 bases and J by 0 bases, 9 bases remained unmatched. The source material was a population of CD138-negative cells sorted from bone marrow. This chain uses TRBV7-8 with TRBJ2-1; TRBD2 aligns across 14 bases. This sequence was found in a donor at least 40 years old with multiple myeloma. CDR3 amino acids: CASSLRTSGRFYSYNEQFF. CDR3 DNA sequence: TGTGCCAGCAGCCTACGGACTAGCGGGAGGTTCTACTCCTACAATGAGCAGTTCTTC.